Listed here is a single T cell receptor (beta chain). The antigen is unknown. The CDR3 covers 14 residues. Germline-derived CDR1 and CDR2 are SGHNT and YYREEE (reference sequence). With 5 bases removed from V and 2 bases from J, the gap between germline ends came to 13 bases. These data are taken from a study of cytomegalovirus exposure and HLA in healthy donors. Study-level findings and limits: Many donors shared some public TCRs, even though most TCR sequences were rare. That first-cohort TCR clusters tended to co-occur in the 95 to 150 validation repertoires was found in a later analysis. Investigators reported 150 to 200 TCR beta chains as tied to cytomegalovirus.

The donors were part of the validation cohort of 100 to 150 subjects. That cohort was separate from the first cohort, which comprised 500 to 700 subjects. Some clones are missing from TCRdb's copy, which holds only in-frame ones; the method was immunoSEQ multiplex PCR. The table includes about 160,000 clones, 65% to 90% detected once. The chain joins TRBV5-4 to TRBJ2-5, with D tentatively TRBD1 (6 bases). This TCR derives from a young woman in good health and CMV-seronegative. Sample: PBMCs. DNA for the CDR3: TGTGCCAGCAGTGTTCTAGGGGGACAAGAGACCCAGTACTTC. Amino acid sequence: CASSVLGGQETQYF.